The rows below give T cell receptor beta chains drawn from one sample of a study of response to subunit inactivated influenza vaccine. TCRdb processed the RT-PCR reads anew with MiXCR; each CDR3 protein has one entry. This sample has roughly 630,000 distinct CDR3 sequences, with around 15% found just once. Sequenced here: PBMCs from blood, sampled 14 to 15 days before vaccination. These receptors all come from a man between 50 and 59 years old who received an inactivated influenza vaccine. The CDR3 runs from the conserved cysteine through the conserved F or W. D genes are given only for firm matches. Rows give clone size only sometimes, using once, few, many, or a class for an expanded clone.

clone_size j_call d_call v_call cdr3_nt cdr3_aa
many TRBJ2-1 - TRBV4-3 TGCGCCAGCAGCCAAGATAGAGCCCTAGCCGTCTATGAGCAGTTCTTC CASSQDRALAVYEQFF
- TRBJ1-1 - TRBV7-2 TGTGCCAGCAGCTTGTTCCGGGAGGGAGGGGCTTTCTTT CASSLFREGGAFF
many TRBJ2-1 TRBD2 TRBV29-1 TGCAGCGTTGAAGGCCTAGCGGGGGGATACTCCTACAATGAGCAGTTCTTC CSVEGLAGGYSYNEQFF
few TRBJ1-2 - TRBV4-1 TGCGCCAGCAGCCAACCTTCGGGGGGCTTCTATGGCTACACCTTC CASSQPSGGFYGYTF
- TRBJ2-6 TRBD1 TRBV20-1 TGCAGTGCACCGGACAGGTCTCGTGGGGCCAACGTCCTGACTTTC CSAPDRSRGANVLTF
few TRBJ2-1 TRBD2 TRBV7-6 TGTGCCAGCAGGGGCGGACTAGAACCTTACAATGAGCAGTTCTTC CASRGGLEPYNEQFF
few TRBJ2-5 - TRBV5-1 TGCGCCAGCAGCTCCGGCAGCAGGGCCGGACAAGAGACCCAGTACTTC CASSSGSRAGQETQYF
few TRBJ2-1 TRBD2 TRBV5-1 TGCGCCAGCAGCTCAAGGACTAGCGGGAGGGCATACAATGAGCAGTTCTTC CASSSRTSGRAYNEQFF
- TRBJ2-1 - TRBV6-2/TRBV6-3 TGTGCCAGCAGTCCCTCTCTTGGGCGGGCCTCCTACAATGAGCAGTTCTTC CASSPSLGRASYNEQFF
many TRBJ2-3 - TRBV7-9 TGTGCCAGCAGCGGGGGGGGACAGCGCACAGATACGCAGTATTTT CASSGGGQRTDTQYF
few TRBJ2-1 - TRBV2 TGTGCGGGGGGTATGGCCCTCTACAATGAGCAGTTCTTC CAGGMALYNEQFF
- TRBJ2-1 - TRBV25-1 TGTGCCAGCAGTGAATACCGAACAGGCTCCCCATGGTGGGTGGAGTTCTTC CASSEYRTGSPWWVEFF
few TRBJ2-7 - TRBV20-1 TGCAGTGCTAGTCAGGGCTTAGACTACGAGCAGTACTTC CSASQGLDYEQYF
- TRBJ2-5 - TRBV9 TGTGCCAGCAGCGTAGATATGGAGACCCAGTACTTC CASSVDMETQYF
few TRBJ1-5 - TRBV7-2 TGTGCCAGCAGCTCAGAGGAGCGCCACAGGGAGCCCCAGCATTTT CASSSEERHREPQHF
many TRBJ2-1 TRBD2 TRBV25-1 TGTGCCAGCAGTGACGATATGACTAGCGGTTATTACAATGAGCAGTTCTTC CASSDDMTSGYYNEQFF
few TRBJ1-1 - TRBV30 TGTGCCTGGATCTGGAGGACTGAAGCTTTCTTT CAWIWRTEAFF
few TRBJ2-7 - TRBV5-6 TGTGCCAGCAGCTTGGGGGCCGGGGGCTACTACGAGCAGTACTTC CASSLGAGGYYEQYF
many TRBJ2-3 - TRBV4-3 TGCGCCAGCAGCGAATACAGCACAGATACGCAGTATTTT CASSEYSTDTQYF
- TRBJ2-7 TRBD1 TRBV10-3 TGTGCCATCAGGAACAGGGGGATCCCGGGAGAGCAGTACTTC CAIRNRGIPGEQYF
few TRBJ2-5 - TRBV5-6 TGTGCCAGCAGCGGGGACGGGCAAGAGACCCAGTACTTC CASSGDGQETQYF
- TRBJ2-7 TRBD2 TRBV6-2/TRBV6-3 TGTGCCAGCAGTTACACTAGCGGGGCCCTCTCCTACGAGCAGTACTTC CASSYTSGALSYEQYF
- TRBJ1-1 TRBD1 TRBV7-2 TGTGCCAGCAGCTTAGCATTAAGACTTCCATGGACAGGCTCTGGGGAAGACACTGAAGCTTTCTTT CASSLALRLPWTGSGEDTEAFF
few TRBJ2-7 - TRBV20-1 TGCAGTGCTAGAGGCGCGGGACATTTCTCCTACGAGCAGTACTTC CSARGAGHFSYEQYF
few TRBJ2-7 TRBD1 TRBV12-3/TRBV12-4 TGTGCCAGTAGACAGGGAAGTGCCCCCGAGCAGTACTTC CASRQGSAPEQYF
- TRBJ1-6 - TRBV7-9 TGTGCCAGCAGCTTACAGGGGACACTTAAACATTCACCCCTCCACTTT CASSLQGTLKHSPLHF
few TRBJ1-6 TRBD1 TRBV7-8 TGTGCCAGCAGCTTAGTCAACCCGACAGGGGGGAATTCACCCCTCCACTTT CASSLVNPTGGNSPLHF
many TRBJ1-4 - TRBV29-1 TGCAGCGTGGGGGGAAGCCCTAATGAAAAACTGTTTTTT CSVGGSPNEKLFF
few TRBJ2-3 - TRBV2 TGTGCCAGCAGTGAAGGGGTACTAGGCACAGATACGCAGTATTTT CASSEGVLGTDTQYF
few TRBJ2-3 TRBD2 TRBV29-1 TGCAGCGGGACTAGCGGGGGGTCCCCATATACGCAGTATTTT CSGTSGGSPYTQYF
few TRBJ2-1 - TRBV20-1 TGCAGTGCTAGGCTAGCGTATGAGCAGTTCTTC CSARLAYEQFF
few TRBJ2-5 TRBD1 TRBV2 TGTGCCAGCAGCTTACAGGGGATTCTGGAGACCCAGTACTTC CASSLQGILETQYF
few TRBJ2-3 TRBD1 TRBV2 TGTGCCAGCAGGGCCGGAAGACAGGGTTTCGGAGATACGCAGTATTTT CASRAGRQGFGDTQYF
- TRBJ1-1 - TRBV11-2 TGTGCCAGCAGCTCGAGGGTGGAGGGTGAAGCTTTCTTT CASSSRVEGEAFF
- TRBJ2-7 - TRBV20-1 TGCAGTGCTAGTCCAGATTCCTACGAGCAGTACTTC CSASPDSYEQYF
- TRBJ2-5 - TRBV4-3 TGCGCCAGCAGCCAAGGGAATAGGCAAGAGACCCAGTACTTC CASSQGNRQETQYF
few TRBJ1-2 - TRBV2 TGTGCCAGCAGTCGGTCAGAAGCTAACTATGGCTACACCTTC CASSRSEANYGYTF
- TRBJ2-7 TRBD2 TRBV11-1 TGTGCCAGCAGCCGTAGCGGGTACGAGCAGTACTTC CASSRSGYEQYF
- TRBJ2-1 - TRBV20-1 TGCAGTGCTAGTCCAGGACTCCTCAATGAGCAGTTCTTC CSASPGLLNEQFF
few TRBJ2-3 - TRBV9 TGTGCCAGCAGCGATAGCGGCCTTAGCACAGATACGCAGTATTTT CASSDSGLSTDTQYF
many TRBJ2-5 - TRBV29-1 TGCAGCGTTGAGCCAGGGACAGAGACCCAGTACTTC CSVEPGTETQYF
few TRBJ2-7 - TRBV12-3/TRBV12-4 TGTGCCAGCAGGGGGGGCGGCTACGAGCAGTACTTC CASRGGGYEQYF
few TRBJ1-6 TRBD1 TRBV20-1 TGCAGTGCTGCCCGACAGGGGAGAGGATTGGGTTCACCCCTCCACTTT CSAARQGRGLGSPLHF
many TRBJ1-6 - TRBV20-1 TGCAGTGCTACATCCAAGGGTCTTGGTTCACCCCTCCACTTT CSATSKGLGSPLHF
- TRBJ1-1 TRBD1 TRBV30 TGTGCCTGGGGTGGGACAGGCGAAGCTTTCTTT CAWGGTGEAFF
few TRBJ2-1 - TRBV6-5 TGTGCCAGCAGTTCGACGGGGGTTGCCTACAATGAGCAGTTCTTC CASSSTGVAYNEQFF
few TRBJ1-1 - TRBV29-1 TGCAGCGTTGAAAAAAGGGGGGTGTGGACTGAAGCTTTCTTT CSVEKRGVWTEAFF
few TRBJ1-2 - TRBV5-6 TGTGCCAGCAGCCCAATCGACAGGAACTATGGCTACACCTTC CASSPIDRNYGYTF
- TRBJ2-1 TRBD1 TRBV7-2 TGTGCCAGCAGCTTACCCCGAGAGGGACAGGGGGGAAATGAGCAGTTCTTC CASSLPREGQGGNEQFF